This is a list of T cell receptor beta chains from one sample in a study of response to subunit inactivated influenza vaccine. Each CDR3 protein is one row after TCRdb ran MiXCR on the RT-PCR reads. The repertoire consists of 700,000 to 900,000 distinct CDR3 sequences, with roughly 20% occurring once and the leading ten covering about a tenth. Specimen: PBMCs from blood, collected roughly 5 days after vaccination. The origin of the receptors is a man in his fifties who received an inactivated influenza vaccine. The CDR3 runs from the conserved cysteine through the conserved F or W. Each record gives: clone size, D gene, V gene, J gene, CDR3 DNA, CDR3 protein. D genes are given only for firm matches. The size entry is marked missing in some rows and otherwise reads once, few, many or a size class.

clone size: NA; D gene: NA; V gene: TRBV5-6; J gene: TRBJ2-2; CDR3 DNA: TGTGCCAGCAGCTTGGAGACGGCTGATGGCACCGGGGAGCTGTTTTTT; CDR3 protein: CASSLETADGTGELFF
clone size: NA; D gene: NA; V gene: TRBV20-1; J gene: TRBJ2-5; CDR3 DNA: TGCAGTGCCACGCCGTCCTCAGGGGTCGGGGAGACCCAGTACTTC; CDR3 protein: CSATPSSGVGETQYF
clone size: NA; D gene: TRBD2; V gene: TRBV7-9; J gene: TRBJ2-1; CDR3 DNA: TGTGCCAGCAGCTTAACGGGAGGGCCCTACAATGAGCAGTTCTTC; CDR3 protein: CASSLTGGPYNEQFF
clone size: many; D gene: TRBD2; V gene: TRBV5-6; J gene: TRBJ2-1; CDR3 DNA: TGTGCCAGCAGCCGACTAGCGGGAGGGCCAGGGGAGCAGTTCTTC; CDR3 protein: CASSRLAGGPGEQFF
clone size: few; D gene: NA; V gene: TRBV6-1; J gene: TRBJ2-2; CDR3 DNA: TGTGCCAGCACCCGGGACACAAACACCGGGGAGCTGTTTTTT; CDR3 protein: CASTRDTNTGELFF
clone size: few; D gene: NA; V gene: TRBV20-1; J gene: TRBJ1-4; CDR3 DNA: TGCAGTGCTCCCAATAGGGAAAAACTGTTTTTT; CDR3 protein: CSAPNREKLFF
clone size: NA; D gene: NA; V gene: TRBV7-9; J gene: TRBJ2-7; CDR3 DNA: TGTGCCAGCAGCCCGGGACGGGCCCAAGGCATCGAGCAGTACTTC; CDR3 protein: CASSPGRAQGIEQYF
clone size: few; D gene: TRBD2; V gene: TRBV12-3/TRBV12-4; J gene: TRBJ2-6; CDR3 DNA: TGTGCCAGCCGACTAGCGGGGGCCCGAGAGGCCAACGTCCTGACTTTC; CDR3 protein: CASRLAGAREANVLTF
clone size: few; D gene: NA; V gene: TRBV24-1; J gene: TRBJ2-3; CDR3 DNA: TGTGCCACCAGCATAAACGATGGAGGTAGGGTCAGGCAGTATTTT; CDR3 protein: CATSINDGGRVRQYF
clone size: few; D gene: NA; V gene: TRBV10-3; J gene: TRBJ2-5; CDR3 DNA: TGTGCCATCAGTGAGGTGGGAAGCGGAAAAGAGACCCAGTACTTC; CDR3 protein: CAISEVGSGKETQYF
clone size: NA; D gene: TRBD2; V gene: TRBV18; J gene: TRBJ2-5; CDR3 DNA: TGTGCCAGCTCACCATCCTGGCTAGCGGATCTTCGGGACTTC; CDR3 protein: CASSPSWLADLRDF
clone size: NA; D gene: TRBD2; V gene: TRBV5-1; J gene: TRBJ2-1; CDR3 DNA: TGCGCCAGCAGCTTCCTAACCGGAACTAGCGGGAGAACCCACAATGAGCAGTTCTTC; CDR3 protein: CASSFLTGTSGRTHNEQFF
clone size: NA; D gene: TRBD2; V gene: TRBV11-2; J gene: TRBJ2-5; CDR3 DNA: TGTGCCAGCAGCGCGGGACTAGCGGGAGCCCAAGAGACCCAGTACTTC; CDR3 protein: CASSAGLAGAQETQYF
clone size: NA; D gene: TRBD2; V gene: TRBV4-2; J gene: TRBJ2-3; CDR3 DNA: TGTGCCAGCAGCCAGATACTGGGGGGGGGGACAGATACGCAGTATTTT; CDR3 protein: CASSQILGGGTDTQYF
clone size: many; D gene: NA; V gene: TRBV5-1; J gene: TRBJ1-1; CDR3 DNA: TGCGCCAGCAGCTTATCTTCAGCTGAAGCTTTCTTT; CDR3 protein: CASSLSSAEAFF
clone size: once; D gene: TRBD2; V gene: TRBV5-1; J gene: TRBJ2-3; CDR3 DNA: TGCGCCAGCAGCCTGACTAGCGGGATGGGAGATACGCAGTATTTT; CDR3 protein: CASSLTSGMGDTQYF
clone size: NA; D gene: NA; V gene: TRBV20-1; J gene: TRBJ2-5; CDR3 DNA: TGCAGTGCTTACGGCTTATCGGAGACCCAGTACTTC; CDR3 protein: CSAYGLSETQYF
clone size: many; D gene: TRBD1; V gene: TRBV4-3; J gene: TRBJ1-2; CDR3 DNA: TGCGCCAGCAGCCAAGATAGGACAGGTTTTCGGAGCTACACCTTC; CDR3 protein: CASSQDRTGFRSYTF
clone size: many; D gene: NA; V gene: TRBV7-2; J gene: TRBJ1-1; CDR3 DNA: TGTGCCAGCAGCTTGGTCGGGGCTGAAGCTTTCTTT; CDR3 protein: CASSLVGAEAFF